The 10 T cell receptor beta chains presented below share a single source sample, sequenced in a study of cytomegalovirus exposure and HLA in healthy donors. Use of 60 Vbeta and 13 Jbeta primers characterized the PCR. Clones were read by immunoSEQ multiplex PCR, and TCRdb kept only the in-frame ones, dropping some. The table records some 160,000 clones, approximately 80% of them present only once. Sequenced: PBMCs. Receptor source: a woman aged 18 to 35 in good health and CMV-seronegative.

The chain is built from TRBV7-2 and TRBJ2-1, with 9 bases fitting TRBD1. CDR1 and CDR2 (germline): SGHTA, FQGNSA. J was trimmed by 3 bases and V by 3 bases; bases with no gene match: 0. CDR3 length: 14 amino acids. The CDR3 bases are TGTGCCAGCAGCTTGACAGGGGGCTACAATGAGCAGTTCTTC. Amino acid sequence: CASSLTGGYNEQFF.

This clone was counted only a few times. The J gene is TRBJ1-4, the V gene TRBV2, with 8 bases that match TRBD1. Per the germline V gene, CDR1 is SNHLY and CDR2 is FYNNEI. The length of the CDR3 is 13 residues. V shed 5 bases, J shed 8 bases, and the junction held 4 bases outside the gene matches. CDR3 residues: CASSSWTGEKLFF. The DNA for the CDR3 is TGTGCCAGCAGTTCCTGGACAGGGGAAAAACTGTTTTTT.

The chain has TRBV5-1 and TRBJ1-2; D remains unclear. CDR1 and CDR2 from the germline V gene are SGHRS and YFSETQ. The CDR3 spans 12 residues. Trimming removed 5 bases at V and 2 bases at J, with 7 bases between. CDR3 loop: CASREGNYGYTF. In DNA, the CDR3 is TGCGCCAGCAGGGAGGGAAACTATGGCTACACCTTC.

This chain connects TRBV5-1 to TRBJ1-1, with TRBD1 matching over 7 bases. The CDR3 length is 13 residues. Germline V gene sequence: CDR1 SGHRS, CDR2 YFSETQ. J was trimmed by 4 bases and V by 4 bases; bases with no gene match: 4. This chain's CDR3 is CASSRQGGTEAFF. DNA for the CDR3: TGCGCCAGCAGCCGACAGGGCGGCACTGAAGCTTTCTTT. Combining the CDR3 with reference TRBV5-1 and TRBJ1-1 gives the whole variable domain KAGVTQTPRYLIKTRGQQVTLSCSPISGHRSVSWYQQTPGQGLQFLFEYFSETQRNKGNFPGRFSGRQFSNSRSEMNVSTLELGDSALYLCASSRQGGTEAFFGQGTRLTVV.

The J gene is TRBJ2-3, the V gene TRBV5-1, with 9 bases aligning to TRBD2. Germline trimming cut 0 bases from V and 6 bases from J; bases unmatched to any gene: 11. The CDR3 is 17 residues long. Germline assignment: CDR1 SGHRS and CDR2 YFSETQ. The CDR3 loop is CASSLGVAGGPGDTQYF. CDR3 coding DNA: TGCGCCAGCAGCTTGGGGGTTGCGGGGGGGCCCGGGGATACGCAGTATTTT. The variable domain in full, completed from reference TRBV5-1 and TRBJ2-3, reads KAGVTQTPRYLIKTRGQQVTLSCSPISGHRSVSWYQQTPGQGLQFLFEYFSETQRNKGNFPGRFSGRQFSNSRSEMNVSTLELGDSALYLCASSLGVAGGPGDTQYFGPGTRLTVL.

The V call is TRBV6-1, the J call TRBJ1-2, with TRBD1 as a possible D gene (6 bases). There are 16 residues in the CDR3. From germline, CDR1 is MNHNS and CDR2 SASEGT. The V gene lost 3 bases and the J gene lost 4 bases, with 18 bases spanning the gap. CDR3 sequence: CASSEVFSDRSYGYTF. CDR3 DNA sequence: TGTGCCAGCAGTGAGGTCTTCTCGGACAGATCCTATGGCTACACCTTC.

The V gene is TRBV5-1, the J gene TRBJ2-3; the D is unclear. The V end was cut by 5 bases, the J end by 0 bases, with 10 bases between. Germline V lookup: CDR1 SGHRS, CDR2 YFSETQ. There are 14 residues in the CDR3. The CDR3 loop reads CASRLSTSTDTQYF. CDR3 DNA sequence: TGCGCCAGCAGACTTTCGACTAGCACAGATACGCAGTATTTT.

This chain uses TRBV28 with TRBJ1-2; D is unclear. The CDR3 has 17 residues. Germline CDR1 and CDR2: MDHEN and SYDVKM. Trimming left V 6 bases short and J 0 bases short, with 20 bases between. The CDR3 sequence: CASSVGSRGRSNYGYTF. The CDR3, as DNA: TGTGCCAGCAGCGTAGGGAGCAGAGGGAGATCTAACTATGGCTACACCTTC.

The chain joins TRBV10-3 to TRBJ2-5, with 7 bases that match TRBD1. The end of the DNA aligns better with TRBJ2-7, so the J call may be wrong. The CDR3 contains 16 residues. The germline V gene encodes CDR1 ENHRY and CDR2 SYGVKD. The CDR3, as DNA: TGTGCCATCAGTCTAGATACCGGGACAGCAACTCACGAGCAGTACTTC. Its protein is CAISLDTGTATHEQYF.

The chain carries TRBV9 and TRBJ2-3; D may be TRBD2 (6 bases). Germline V gene sequence: CDR1 SGDLS, CDR2 YYNGEE. Trimming pared 3 bases from V and 2 bases from J, leaving 10 bases between. The CDR3 contains 14 residues. CDR3 in DNA: TGTGCCAGCAGCGGGAAACTAGCCACAGATACGCAGTATTTT. Translated, it gives CASSGKLATDTQYF.